A selection of T cell receptor beta chains follows, all from one sample in a study of T-cell memory formation after mild COVID-19. TCRdb re-called the 5' RACE reads through MiXCR, storing one row per CDR3 protein. The profile shows 150,000 to 200,000 distinct CDR3 sequences, around a third of them singletons. The sample was PBMCs or a T cell subset sorted from them (not recorded which). The source is an adult woman who had mild COVID-19 (a few samples of this study predate the infection). Cell type and time point are not known. Both conserved end residues are part of each CDR3. The D gene is left open where the match is weak. Size is omitted from some rows. Given values are once, few, many or a class for expanded clones.

V gene	D gene	clone size	J gene	CDR3 DNA	CDR3 protein
TRBV12-3/TRBV12-4	TRBD2	.	TRBJ2-2	TGTGCCAGCAGTCTAGCGGGGTTCACCGGGGAGCTGTTTTTT	CASSLAGFTGELFF
TRBV5-6	.	few	TRBJ1-6	TGTGCCAGCAGCTTGGAGGGAACTCTCTATAATTCACCCCTCCACTTT	CASSLEGTLYNSPLHF
TRBV7-6	.	.	TRBJ1-1	TGTGCCAGCAGCTTAGGACGGCACACTGAAGCTTTCTTT	CASSLGRHTEAFF
TRBV27	TRBD1	.	TRBJ1-5	TGTGCCAGCAGTTTGCAGGGGGCGCATCAGCCCCAGCATTTT	CASSLQGAHQPQHF
TRBV19	.	.	TRBJ1-1	TGTGCCAGTAGTTCTAGCGGACTGATGAACACTGAAGCTTTCTTT	CASSSSGLMNTEAFF
TRBV7-3	.	.	TRBJ2-1	TGTGCCAGCAGCCCTGACCTGAGCTCCTACAATGAGCAGTTCTTC	CASSPDLSSYNEQFF
TRBV5-1	TRBD2	few	TRBJ2-2	TGCGCCAGCAGCATAACACCGGGACTAGCGGGCCGGTCGGATCTCGGGGAGCTGTTTTTT	CASSITPGLAGRSDLGELFF
TRBV7-8	.	.	TRBJ1-5	TGTGCCAGCAGCCCGCGGTCGGGGCAGCCCCAGCATTTT	CASSPRSGQPQHF
TRBV4-3	.	few	TRBJ2-7	TGCGCCAGCAGCCAAAGGTCAGGGGCGGGGGAGCAGTACTTC	CASSQRSGAGEQYF
TRBV12-3/TRBV12-4	TRBD2	many	TRBJ2-1	TGTGCCAGCAGTCCTACGGGGGGGTCCTACAATGAGCAGTTCTTC	CASSPTGGSYNEQFF
TRBV2	TRBD2	.	TRBJ2-1	TGTGCCAGCAGTGAACTTGGCGGGGGTTTGAATGAGCAGTTCTTC	CASSELGGGLNEQFF
TRBV6-5	.	.	TRBJ1-5	TGTGCCAGCAGCAGCGGGACGGCGGGAGGGCCCCAGCATTTT	CASSSGTAGGPQHF
TRBV5-1	TRBD2	.	TRBJ2-7	TGCGCCAGCAGCCGCTCTGGACTAGCGGGTTCCCACTCCTACGAGCAGTACTTC	CASSRSGLAGSHSYEQYF
TRBV6-5	TRBD1	.	TRBJ2-7	TGTGCCAGCAGTCGGGACAGGGGGGGGAACGAGCAGTACTTC	CASSRDRGGNEQYF
TRBV6-2/TRBV6-3	TRBD2	.	TRBJ2-3	TGTGCCAGCAGTAAAGGACTAGCGGAGGTATCAGATACGCAGTATTTT	CASSKGLAEVSDTQYF
TRBV11-3	.	few	TRBJ2-1	TGTGCCAGCAGCTTATATGGGACTCCCCTCTCCTACAATGAGCAGTTCTTC	CASSLYGTPLSYNEQFF
TRBV20-1	TRBD1	.	TRBJ2-1	TGCAGTACCGACAGGGTGTCCACCCTCAATGAGCAGTTCTTC	CSTDRVSTLNEQFF
TRBV29-1	TRBD2	.	TRBJ2-7	TGCAGCGTGAGGACTAGCGGGAGCTACGAGCAGTACTTC	CSVRTSGSYEQYF
TRBV11-3	.	once	TRBJ2-7	TGTGCCAGCAGCTTAGATCGGCCGGGGGAGCAGTACTTC	CASSLDRPGEQYF
TRBV6-5	.	many	TRBJ2-1	TGTGCCAGCAGTGCCTGGGGGCAGTTCTTC	CASSAWGQFF
TRBV24-1	.	few	TRBJ2-2	TGTGCCTCCGCGGGGGCCCTTAACACCGGGGAGCTGTTTTTT	CASAGALNTGELFF
TRBV19	TRBD1	.	TRBJ2-2	TGTGCCAGTAGTATATCTCAGACAGGGTCCGGGGAGCTGTTTTTT	CASSISQTGSGELFF
TRBV11-2	.	few	TRBJ2-1	TGTGCCAGCAGCTTAGGTGGGCTGGGTGAGCAGTTCTTC	CASSLGGLGEQFF
TRBV18	.	few	TRBJ2-7	TGTGCCAGCTCCTCGACTCCACCGGAGCAGTACTTC	CASSSTPPEQYF
TRBV14	.	.	TRBJ1-1	TGTGCCAGCAGCCGCCTCACAGGCGTTAACACTGAAGCTTTCTTT	CASSRLTGVNTEAFF
TRBV11-2	TRBD2	.	TRBJ2-7	TGTGCCAGCAGCTTGGCGGGAGGACCCGTCCGGGTAGACGAGCAGTACTTC	CASSLAGGPVRVDEQYF
TRBV5-6	TRBD2	.	TRBJ2-1	TGTGCCAGCAGCTTGCCGGGACTAGCGGACAATGAGCAGTTCTTC	CASSLPGLADNEQFF
TRBV9	.	.	TRBJ2-7	TGTGCCAGCAGCAGGAATGGCTACGAGCAGTACTTC	CASSRNGYEQYF